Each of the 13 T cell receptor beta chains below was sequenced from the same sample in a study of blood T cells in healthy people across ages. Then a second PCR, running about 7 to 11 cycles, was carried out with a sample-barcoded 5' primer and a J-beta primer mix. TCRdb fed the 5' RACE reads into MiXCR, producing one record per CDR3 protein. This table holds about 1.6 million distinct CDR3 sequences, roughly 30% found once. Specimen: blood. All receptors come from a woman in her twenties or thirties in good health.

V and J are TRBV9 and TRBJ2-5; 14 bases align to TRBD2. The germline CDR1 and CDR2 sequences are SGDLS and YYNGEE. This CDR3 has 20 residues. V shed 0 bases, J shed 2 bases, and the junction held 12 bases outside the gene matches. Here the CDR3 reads CASSVGHRLAGGMVQETQYF. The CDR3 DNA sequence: TGTGCCAGCAGCGTAGGCCACCGACTAGCGGGAGGGATGGTACAAGAGACCCAGTACTTC.

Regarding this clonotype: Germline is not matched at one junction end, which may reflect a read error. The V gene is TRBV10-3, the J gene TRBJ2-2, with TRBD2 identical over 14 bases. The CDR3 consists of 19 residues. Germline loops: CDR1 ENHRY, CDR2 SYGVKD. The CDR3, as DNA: TGTGCCATCAGCGCGGGACTAGCGGGGGACGCGGCCGGCACCGGGCAGCTGTTTTTT. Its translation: CAISAGLAGDAAGTGQLFF.

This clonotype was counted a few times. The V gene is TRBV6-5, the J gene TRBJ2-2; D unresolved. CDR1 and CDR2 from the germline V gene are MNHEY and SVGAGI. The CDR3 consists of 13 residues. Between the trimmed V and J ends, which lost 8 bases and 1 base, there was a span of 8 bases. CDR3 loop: CASEDQNTGELFF. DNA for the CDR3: TGTGCCAGCGAGGATCAGAACACCGGGGAGCTGTTTTTT.

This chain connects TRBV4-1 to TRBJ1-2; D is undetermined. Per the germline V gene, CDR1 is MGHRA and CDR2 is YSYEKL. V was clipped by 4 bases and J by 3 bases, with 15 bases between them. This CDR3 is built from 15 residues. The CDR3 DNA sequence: TGCGCCAGCAGCCGCTCTCGGGATTCGGACTATGGCTACACCTTC. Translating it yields CASSRSRDSDYGYTF.

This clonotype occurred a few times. The DNA of the CDR3 is TGTGCCAGCATCCAGACAGGGGGTAAAATCTACGAGCAGTACTTC. Its protein product is CASIQTGGKIYEQYF. The chain carries TRBV2 and TRBJ2-7, with 9 nucleotides matching TRBD1. With 7 bases clipped from V and 3 bases from J, the junction kept 10 bases outside the gene matches. Germline CDR1 is SNHLY and CDR2 is FYNNEI. The CDR3 contains 15 residues.

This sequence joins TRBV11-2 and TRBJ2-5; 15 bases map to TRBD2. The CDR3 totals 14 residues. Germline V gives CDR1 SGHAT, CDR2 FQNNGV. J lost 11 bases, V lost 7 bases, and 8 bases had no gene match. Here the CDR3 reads CASTEGLAGGRQYF. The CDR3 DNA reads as TGTGCCAGCACCGAGGGACTAGCGGGAGGCCGGCAGTACTTC.

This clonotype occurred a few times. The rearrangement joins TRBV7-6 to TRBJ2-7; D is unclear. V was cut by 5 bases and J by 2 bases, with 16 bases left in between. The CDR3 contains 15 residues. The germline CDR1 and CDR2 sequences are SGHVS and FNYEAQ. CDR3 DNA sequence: TGTGCCAGCAGCCAGACCCGCATTGGCCCCTACGAGCAGTACTTC. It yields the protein CASSQTRIGPYEQYF.

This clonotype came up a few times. The CDR3 protein is CSASGQGDVSYTF. CDR3 sequence (DNA): TGCAGTGCTAGTGGACAGGGGGACGTGAGCTACACCTTC. The chain has TRBV20-1 and TRBJ1-2; 10 bases are a match to TRBD1. The CDR3 contains 13 residues. The V gene's germline CDR1 is DFQATT and CDR2 SNEGSKA (reference sequence). Trimming at V came to 3 bases and at J to 9 bases, leaving 7 bases not matched to a gene.

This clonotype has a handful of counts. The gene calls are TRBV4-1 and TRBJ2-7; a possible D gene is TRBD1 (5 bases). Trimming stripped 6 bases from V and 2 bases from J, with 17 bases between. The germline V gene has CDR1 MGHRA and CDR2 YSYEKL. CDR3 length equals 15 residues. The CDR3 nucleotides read TGCGCCAGCAGAGGGGATCAGTCGGGCGCCTACGAGCAGTACTTC. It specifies CASRGDQSGAYEQYF.

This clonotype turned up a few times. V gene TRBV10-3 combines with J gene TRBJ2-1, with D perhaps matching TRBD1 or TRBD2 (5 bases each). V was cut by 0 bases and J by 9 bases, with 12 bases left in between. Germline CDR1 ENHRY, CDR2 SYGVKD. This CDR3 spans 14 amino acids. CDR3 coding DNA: TGTGCCATCAGTGAGTCGAGCACCGGGACTGAGCAGTTCTTC. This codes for CAISESSTGTEQFF.

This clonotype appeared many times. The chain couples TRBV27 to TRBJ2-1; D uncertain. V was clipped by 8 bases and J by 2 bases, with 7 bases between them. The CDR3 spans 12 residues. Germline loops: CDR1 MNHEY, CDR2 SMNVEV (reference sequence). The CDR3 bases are TGTGCCAGCTACGCCACCTACAATGAGCAGTTCTTC. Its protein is CASYATYNEQFF.

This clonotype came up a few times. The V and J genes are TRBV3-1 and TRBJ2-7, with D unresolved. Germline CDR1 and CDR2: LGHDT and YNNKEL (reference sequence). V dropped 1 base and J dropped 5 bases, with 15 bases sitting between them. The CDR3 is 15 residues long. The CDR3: CASSQGSSAKDEQYF. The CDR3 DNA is TGTGCCAGCAGCCAAGGGTCTTCAGCTAAGGACGAGCAGTACTTC.

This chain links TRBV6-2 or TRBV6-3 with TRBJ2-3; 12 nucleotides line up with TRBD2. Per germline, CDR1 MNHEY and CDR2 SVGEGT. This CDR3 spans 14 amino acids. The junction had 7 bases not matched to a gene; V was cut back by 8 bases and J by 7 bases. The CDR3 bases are TGTGCCAGCGCCCTAGCGGGAGGGCGTAATACGCAGTATTTT. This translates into CASALAGGRNTQYF.